These 23 T cell receptor beta chains share one sample of origin, sequenced in a study of T cells in localized non-small cell lung cancer. Sequencing used immunoSEQ multiplex PCR; TCRdb keeps in-frame clones, though not all of them. In the table there are about 31,000 clones, approximately 94% of which are singletons. Sequencing used peripheral blood, obtained before any cancer treatment. The receptors stem from a woman aged 40-69 years with stage I lung adenocarcinoma.

The chain has TRBV18 and TRBJ2-7; weak D call: TRBD2 (5 bases). Looked up from germline, CDR1 is KGHSH and CDR2 is LQKENI. The V end lost 6 bases, the J end lost 5 bases, and 23 bases lay between the germline ends. The CDR3 covers 16 residues. CDR3 nucleotide sequence: TGTGCCAGCTCGCCGGGCGGCCCGGCGGGTAGCGACGAGCAGTACTTC. Translation gives CASSPGGPAGSDEQYF.

V is TRBV11-2 and J is TRBJ2-7; D perhaps matches TRBD2 (6 bases). The CDR3 consists of 15 residues. From germline, CDR1 is SGHAT and CDR2 FQNNGV. Trimming removed 1 base at V and 3 bases at J, with 13 bases between. The CDR3: CASSLGDTGDYEQYF. For the CDR3, the DNA is TGTGCCAGCAGCTTAGGAGATACGGGAGACTACGAGCAGTACTTC.

V usage is TRBV5-1 and J usage is TRBJ1-5; D is ambiguous. This CDR3 contains 14 residues. Per germline, CDR1 SGHRS and CDR2 YFSETQ. Trimming removed 6 bases from V and 3 bases from J, with 13 bases in between. DNA of the CDR3: TGCGCCAGCACCCTGGGGATGAACAATCAGCCCCAGCATTTT. This translates into CASTLGMNNQPQHF.

The gene calls are TRBV18 and TRBJ2-1, with D hard to call. Trimming pared 3 bases from V and 0 bases from J, leaving 9 bases between. CDR3 length equals 15 residues. Per the germline V gene, CDR1 is KGHSH and CDR2 is LQKENI. This CDR3 is CASSPMTTSYNEQFF. CDR3 in DNA: TGTGCCAGCTCACCCATGACAACCTCCTACAATGAGCAGTTCTTC.

The chain couples TRBV6-4 to TRBJ2-3; 7 bases agree with TRBD2. CDR1 is MRHNA, CDR2 SNTAGT, per germline. V gave up 6 bases and J gave up 8 bases; unmatched junction bases: 11. This CDR3 region has 14 residues. The CDR3 spells CASRLRGESGTQYF. The CDR3 region has the DNA TGTGCCAGCAGGTTACGGGGGGAATCGGGTACGCAGTATTTT.

The chain combines TRBV10-3 with TRBJ2-6, with D tentatively TRBD2 (7 bases). The length of the CDR3 is 18 residues. Trimming pared 8 bases from V and 0 bases from J, leaving 20 bases between. CDR1 ENHRY and CDR2 SYGVKD come from the germline V gene. The CDR3: CAISGKGGAGSGANVLTF. Here the CDR3 DNA reads TGTGCCATCTCTGGGAAAGGGGGGGCCGGCTCTGGGGCCAACGTCCTGACTTTC.

This rearrangement joins TRBV27 to TRBJ1-1; D gene ambiguous. Germline-derived CDR1 and CDR2 are MNHEY and SMNVEV (reference sequence). The CDR3 extends over 14 amino acids. With 5 bases removed from V and 1 base from J, the gap between germline ends came to 11 bases. CDR3 nucleotides: TGTGCCAGCAGTCCAAGTTTATCGAACACTGAAGCTTTCTTT. The encoded protein is CASSPSLSNTEAFF.

The table lists this clone with a few counts. The chain links TRBV6-6 to TRBJ1-2; a possible D gene is TRBD1 (5 bases). In germline, CDR1 is MNHNY, CDR2 SVGAGI (reference sequence). This CDR3 contains 14 residues. Trimming took off 4 bases at V and 4 bases at J, with 13 bases between the two ends. The CDR3 DNA reads as TGTGCCAGCAGTTCAGGGACCCGGGCCTATGGCTACACCTTC. The encoded protein is CASSSGTRAYGYTF.

The chain joins TRBV9 to TRBJ2-1; TRBD2 agrees at 12 bases. Germline-derived CDR1 and CDR2 are SGDLS and YYNGEE. This CDR3 has 15 residues. V lost 3 bases and J lost 6; bases outside the gene matches: 4. CDR3 DNA sequence: TGTGCCAGCAGCGCCCTAGCGGGGGGGCGCAATGAGCAGTTCTTC. This sequence encodes CASSALAGGRNEQFF.

The chain carries TRBV7-6 and TRBJ2-5, with no clear D. Trimming took 1 base from V and 2 from J, leaving 8 bases between them. The CDR3 is 14 residues long. Germline values: CDR1 SGHVS, CDR2 FNYEAQ. The CDR3 bases are TGTGCCAGCAGCTTAGTAACGGTACAAGAGACCCAGTACTTC. This gives the protein CASSLVTVQETQYF.

The chain is built from TRBV9 and TRBJ1-4; D unresolved. Germline V CDR1 and CDR2: SGDLS, YYNGEE. The germline V and J ends were trimmed by 5 bases and 1 base, with 12 bases remaining between them. The CDR3 covers 15 residues. The CDR3 DNA reads as TGTGCCAGCAGGAGAGGGCGGTTAACTAATGAAAAACTGTTTTTT. Protein product: CASRRGRLTNEKLFF.

This clone was seen only a few times. The chain uses TRBV27 and TRBJ2-6; D is ambiguous. The CDR3 sequence is 15 residues long. The germline CDR1 and CDR2 sequences are MNHEY and SMNVEV (reference sequence). Trimming shortened V by 4 bases and J by 0 bases, and 7 bases separated the two germline ends. The CDR3 DNA reads TGTGCCAGCAGTTCCCACGCCTCTGGGGCCAACGTCCTGACTTTC. As protein: CASSSHASGANVLTF.

The V gene is TRBV11-2, the J gene TRBJ2-5, with D possibly TRBD2 on 7 matching bases. The CDR3 contains 16 residues. Germline lookup yields CDR1 SGHAT and CDR2 FQNNGV. V dropped 4 bases and J dropped 1 base, with 16 bases sitting between them. The CDR3 bases are TGTGCCAGCAGCTCAGGCGGGGGCCGCATCCAAGAGACCCAGTACTTC. It is translated as CASSSGGGRIQETQYF.

The chain joins TRBV27 to TRBJ1-6; D gene unclear. In germline, CDR1 is MNHEY, CDR2 SMNVEV (reference sequence). The CDR3 consists of 16 residues. V lost 2 bases, J lost 5 bases, and 13 bases lay in between. CDR3 nucleotide sequence: TGTGCCAGCAGTTTAGAAAAGTGGCGGGATAATTCACCCCTCCACTTT. Translated: CASSLEKWRDNSPLHF.

This rearrangement joins TRBV28 to TRBJ1-6; possibly TRBD1 for D (5 bases). V lost 5 bases and J 7 bases, leaving 18 bases between the germline ends. The CDR3 runs to 16 residues. The germline gives CDR1 MDHEN, CDR2 SYDVKM. In nucleotides, the CDR3 is TGTGCCAGCAGTCCCCGGGCCAGGGTAGGGAATTCACCCCTCCACTTT. It encodes CASSPRARVGNSPLHF.

V usage is TRBV18 and J usage is TRBJ2-5; maybe TRBD2 (5 bases). This CDR3 is built from 13 residues. Trimming stripped 3 bases from V and 4 bases from J, with 9 bases between. Per the germline V gene, CDR1 is KGHSH and CDR2 is LQKENI. For the CDR3, the DNA is TGTGCCAGCTCACCTTCGGGGTTAGAGACCCAGTACTTC. It yields the protein CASSPSGLETQYF.

V is TRBV7-2 and J is TRBJ1-1; D gene uncertain. Germline CDR1 and CDR2: SGHTA and FQGNSA. The length of the CDR3 is 15 residues. V lost 2 bases and J lost 5, with 15 bases in between. The DNA of the CDR3 is TGTGCCAGCAGCTTATGGAGGGTCCCGGGTACTGAAGCTTTCTTT. Amino acid sequence: CASSLWRVPGTEAFF. Looking up the rest from reference TRBV7-2 and TRBJ1-1 gives the full variable domain: GAGVSQSPSNKVTEKGKDVELRCDPISGHTALYWYRQSLGQGLEFLIYFQGNSAPDKSGLPSDRFSAERTGGSVSTLTIQRTQQEDSAVYLCASSLWRVPGTEAFFGQGTRLTVV.

V usage is TRBV28 and J usage is TRBJ1-2, with TRBD1 as a possible D gene (6 bases). Trimming cost V 6 bases and J 1 base, with 15 bases left between them. The CDR3 covers 15 residues. Looked up from germline, CDR1 is MDHEN and CDR2 is SYDVKM. CDR3 DNA: TGTGCCAGCAGCCCCTTCGGACAGCTTAACTATGGCTACACCTTC. Translated: CASSPFGQLNYGYTF.

This chain joins TRBV11-2 and TRBJ2-1, with D possibly being TRBD1 (7 bases). CDR1 SGHAT and CDR2 FQNNGV come from the germline V gene. This CDR3 contains 14 residues. The V and J ends lost 2 bases and 7 bases respectively, with 12 bases between them. CDR3 bases: TGTGCCAGCAGCTTAATACAGGGGAGGAATGAGCAGTTCTTC. This codes for CASSLIQGRNEQFF.

The rearrangement uses TRBV15 and TRBJ2-3; a weak D match, TRBD1 (6 bases). V was clipped by 5 bases and J by 3 bases, with 12 bases between them. There are 14 residues in the CDR3. The germline V gene encodes CDR1 LNHNV and CDR2 YYDKDF (reference sequence). CDR3 amino acids: CATSWTAQTDTQYF. DNA for the CDR3: TGTGCCACCAGCTGGACAGCACAAACAGATACGCAGTATTTT.

This chain uses TRBV4-1 with TRBJ1-5; D not resolved. CDR1 is MGHRA and CDR2 is YSYEKL in the germline V gene. The CDR3 has 14 amino acids. V lost 0 bases, J lost 3 bases, and 6 bases lay in between. The CDR3 loop reads CASSQEQNNQPQHF. The CDR3 nucleotides are TGCGCCAGCAGCCAAGAACAGAACAATCAGCCCCAGCATTTT.

The chain carries TRBV15 and TRBJ2-6; 9 nucleotides align to TRBD1. Per germline, CDR1 LNHNV and CDR2 YYDKDF (reference sequence). With 5 bases clipped from V and 4 bases from J, the junction kept 9 bases outside the gene matches. CDR3 length: 17 amino acids. The CDR3 nucleotides are TGTGCCACCAGCGGTAGGGGACAGGGTAGGGGGGCCAACGTCCTGACTTTC. Its translation is CATSGRGQGRGANVLTF.

The chain uses TRBV7-8 and TRBJ1-6; the D is unclear. There are 11 residues in the CDR3. Germline lookup yields CDR1 SGHVS and CDR2 FQNEAQ. The V and J ends lost 6 bases and 7 bases respectively, with 4 bases between them. The CDR3 DNA sequence: TGTGCCAGCAGGGGGAATTCACCCCTCCACTTT. Translation gives CASRGNSPLHF.